This T cell receptor (beta chain) came from a study of beta chain features in type 1 diabetes. CDR3 size: 13 residues. CDR1 is MDHEN and CDR2 is SYDVKM in the germline V gene. V lost 8 bases to trimming and J lost 1 base, with 9 bases between them. Overall study results and limits: Compared with healthy donors, patients appeared to share more similar naive, central memory and regulatory TCRB repertoires. TCRB CDR3s were moderately but significantly shorter in Type 1 diabetes patients in all four CD4+ subsets.

About this clone itself: The antigen remains undetermined.

What was sequenced were expressed TCRB transcripts, since all of the isolated RNA had been reverse transcribed. Only in-frame clones appear in the TCRdb table, and some are missing; sequencing was by immunoSEQ multiplex PCR. Of 95,000 to 150,000 clones in the sample, 16% are singletons; the top ten hold 2.3%. This rearrangement joins TRBV28 to TRBJ1-5; TRBD1 is a possible D gene (6 bases). Input material: central memory CD4+ T cells from blood. The source of this sequence is a man under 40 with type 1 diabetes. For the CDR3, the DNA is TGTGCCAGCTTCAGGGGAAGCAATCAGCCCCAGCATTTT. Amino acid sequence: CASFRGSNQPQHF.